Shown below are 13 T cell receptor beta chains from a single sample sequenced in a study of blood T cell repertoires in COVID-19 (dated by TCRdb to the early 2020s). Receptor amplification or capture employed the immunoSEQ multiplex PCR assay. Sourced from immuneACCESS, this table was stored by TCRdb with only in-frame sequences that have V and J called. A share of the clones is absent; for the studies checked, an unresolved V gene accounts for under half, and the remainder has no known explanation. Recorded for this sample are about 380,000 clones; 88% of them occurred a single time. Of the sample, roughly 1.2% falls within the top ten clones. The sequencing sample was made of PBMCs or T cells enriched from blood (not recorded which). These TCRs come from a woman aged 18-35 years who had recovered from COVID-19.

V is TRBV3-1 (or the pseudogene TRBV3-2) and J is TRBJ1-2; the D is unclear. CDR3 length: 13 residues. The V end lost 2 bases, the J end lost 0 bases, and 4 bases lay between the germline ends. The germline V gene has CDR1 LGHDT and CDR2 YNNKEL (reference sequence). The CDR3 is CASSQSANYGYTF. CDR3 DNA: TGTGCCAGCAGCCAAAGCGCTAACTATGGCTACACCTTC.

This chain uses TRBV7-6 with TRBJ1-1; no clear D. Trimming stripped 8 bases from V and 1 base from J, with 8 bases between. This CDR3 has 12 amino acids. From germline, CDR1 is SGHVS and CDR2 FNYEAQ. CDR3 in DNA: TGTGCCAGCTCCCACGGGAACACTGAAGCTTTCTTT. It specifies CASSHGNTEAFF.

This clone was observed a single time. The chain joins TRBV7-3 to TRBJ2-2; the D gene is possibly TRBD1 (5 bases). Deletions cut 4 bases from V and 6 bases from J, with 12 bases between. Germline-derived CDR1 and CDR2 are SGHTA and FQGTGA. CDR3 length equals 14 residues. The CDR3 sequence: CASSSQGSSGELFF. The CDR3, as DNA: TGTGCCAGCAGCTCCCAGGGTTCCTCCGGGGAGCTGTTTTTT.

CDR3 DNA sequence: TGTGCCAGCAGCTTATCCCCCGGACAGGGGGTAGGAGAGACCCAGTACTTC. It codes for CASSLSPGQGVGETQYF. This chain connects TRBV7-3 to TRBJ2-5; 10 bases are shared with TRBD1. Losses at the gene ends were 2 bases for V and 4 bases for J; bases not matched to a gene: 10. The CDR3 runs to 17 residues. Germline V gene data show CDR1 as SGHTA and CDR2 as FQGTGA.

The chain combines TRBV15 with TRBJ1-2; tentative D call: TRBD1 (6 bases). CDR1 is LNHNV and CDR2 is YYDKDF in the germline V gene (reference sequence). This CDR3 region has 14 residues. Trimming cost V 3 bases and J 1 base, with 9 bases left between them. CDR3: CATSRVDSNYGYTF. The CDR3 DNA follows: TGTGCCACCAGCAGGGTGGACAGTAACTATGGCTACACCTTC.

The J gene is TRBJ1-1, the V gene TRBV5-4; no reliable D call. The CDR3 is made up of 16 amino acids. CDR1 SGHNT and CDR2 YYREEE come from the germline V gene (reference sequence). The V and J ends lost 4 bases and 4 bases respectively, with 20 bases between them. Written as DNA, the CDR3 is TGTGCCAGCAGCCTTGATCATTCTACGATCTTCACTGAAGCTTTCTTT. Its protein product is CASSLDHSTIFTEAFF.

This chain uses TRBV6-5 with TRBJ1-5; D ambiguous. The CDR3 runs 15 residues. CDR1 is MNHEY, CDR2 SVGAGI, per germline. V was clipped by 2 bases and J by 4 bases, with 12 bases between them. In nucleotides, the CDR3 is TGTGCCAGCAGTTACGACGGGATGGGAAATCAGCCCCAGCATTTT. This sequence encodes CASSYDGMGNQPQHF.

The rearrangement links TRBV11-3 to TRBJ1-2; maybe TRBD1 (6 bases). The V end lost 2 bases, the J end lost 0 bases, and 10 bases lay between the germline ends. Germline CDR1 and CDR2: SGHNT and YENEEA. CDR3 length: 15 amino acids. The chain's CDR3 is CASSLKRQANYGYTF. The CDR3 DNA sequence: TGTGCCAGCAGCTTAAAACGACAGGCTAACTATGGCTACACCTTC.

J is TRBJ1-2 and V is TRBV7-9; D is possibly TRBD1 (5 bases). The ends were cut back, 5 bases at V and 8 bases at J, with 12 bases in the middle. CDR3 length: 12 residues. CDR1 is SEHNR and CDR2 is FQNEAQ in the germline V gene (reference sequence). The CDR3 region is CASSKPTEGYTF. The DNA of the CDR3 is TGTGCCAGCAGCAAGCCGACAGAAGGCTACACCTTC.

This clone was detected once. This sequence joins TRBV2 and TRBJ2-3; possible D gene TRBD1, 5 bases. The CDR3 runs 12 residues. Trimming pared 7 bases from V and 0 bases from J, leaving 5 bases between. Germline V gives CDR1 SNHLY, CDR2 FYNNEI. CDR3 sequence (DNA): TGTGCCAGCACAGGGAGCACAGATACGCAGTATTTT. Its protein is CASTGSTDTQYF.

Here the CDR3 DNA reads TGTGCCTCAACCTTCTGGCCTAGCGGGGTTAAAGAGACCCAGTACTTC. This translates into CASTFWPSGVKETQYF. The J gene is TRBJ2-5, the V gene TRBV30, with 9 nucleotides matching TRBD2. Trimming took 7 bases from V and 3 from J; bases not matched to a gene: 15. Germline-derived CDR1 and CDR2 are GTSNPN and SVGIG (reference sequence). The CDR3 is 16 amino acids.

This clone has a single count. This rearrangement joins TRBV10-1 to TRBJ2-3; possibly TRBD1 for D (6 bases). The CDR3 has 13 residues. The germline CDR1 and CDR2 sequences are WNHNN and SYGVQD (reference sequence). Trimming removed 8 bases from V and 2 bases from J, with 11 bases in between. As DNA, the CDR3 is TGCGCCAGCCGAGGGGGAAACACAGATACGCAGTATTTT. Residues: CASRGGNTDTQYF.

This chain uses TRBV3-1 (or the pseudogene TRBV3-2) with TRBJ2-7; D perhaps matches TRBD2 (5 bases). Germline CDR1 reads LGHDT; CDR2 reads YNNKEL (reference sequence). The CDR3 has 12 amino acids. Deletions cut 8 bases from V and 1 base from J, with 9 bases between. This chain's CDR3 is CASEGSSYEQYF. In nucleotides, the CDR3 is TGTGCCAGCGAGGGCTCATCCTACGAGCAGTACTTC.